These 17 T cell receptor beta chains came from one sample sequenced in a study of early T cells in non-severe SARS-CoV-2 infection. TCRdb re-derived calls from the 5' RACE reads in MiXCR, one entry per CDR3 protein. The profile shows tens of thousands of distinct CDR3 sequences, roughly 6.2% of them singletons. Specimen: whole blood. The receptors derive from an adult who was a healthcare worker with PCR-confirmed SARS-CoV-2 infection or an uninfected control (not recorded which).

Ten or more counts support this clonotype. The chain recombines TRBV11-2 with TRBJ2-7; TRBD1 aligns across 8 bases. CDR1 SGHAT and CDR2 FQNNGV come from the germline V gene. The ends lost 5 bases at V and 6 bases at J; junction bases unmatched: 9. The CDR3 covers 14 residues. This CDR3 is CASSAWTGFGEQYF. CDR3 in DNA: TGTGCCAGCAGCGCATGGACAGGGTTTGGCGAGCAGTACTTC.

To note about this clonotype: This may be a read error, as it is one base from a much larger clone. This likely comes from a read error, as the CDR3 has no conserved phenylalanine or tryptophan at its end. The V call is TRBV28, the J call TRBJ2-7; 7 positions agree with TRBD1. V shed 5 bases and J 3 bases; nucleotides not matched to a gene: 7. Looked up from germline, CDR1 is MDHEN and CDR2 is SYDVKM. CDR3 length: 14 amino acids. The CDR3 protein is CASSHRGIFYEQYL. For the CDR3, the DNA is TGTGCCAGCAGTCACAGGGGAATTTTCTACGAGCAGTACTTG.

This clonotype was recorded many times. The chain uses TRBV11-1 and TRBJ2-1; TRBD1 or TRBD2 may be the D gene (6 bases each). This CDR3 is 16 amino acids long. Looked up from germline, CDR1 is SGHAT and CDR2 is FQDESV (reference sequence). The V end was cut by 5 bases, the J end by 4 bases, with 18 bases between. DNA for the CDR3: TGTGCCAGCAGCCCGAGGGGGGCCTACCGGTACAATGAGCAGTTCTTC. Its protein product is CASSPRGAYRYNEQFF.

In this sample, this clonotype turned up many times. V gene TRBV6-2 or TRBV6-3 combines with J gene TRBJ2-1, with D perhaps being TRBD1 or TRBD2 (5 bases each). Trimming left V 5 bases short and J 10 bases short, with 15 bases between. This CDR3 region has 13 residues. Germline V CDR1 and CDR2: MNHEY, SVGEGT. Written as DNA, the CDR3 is TGTGCCAGCAGTCGGGACCCGGCCCGGGAGCAGTTCTTC. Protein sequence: CASSRDPAREQFF.

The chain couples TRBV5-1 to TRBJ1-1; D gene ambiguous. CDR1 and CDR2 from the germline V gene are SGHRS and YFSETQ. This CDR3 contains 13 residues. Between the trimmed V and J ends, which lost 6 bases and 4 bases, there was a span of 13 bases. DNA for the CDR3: TGCGCCAGCATCGGGGAAGTAGGCACTGAAGCTTTCTTT. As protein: CASIGEVGTEAFF.

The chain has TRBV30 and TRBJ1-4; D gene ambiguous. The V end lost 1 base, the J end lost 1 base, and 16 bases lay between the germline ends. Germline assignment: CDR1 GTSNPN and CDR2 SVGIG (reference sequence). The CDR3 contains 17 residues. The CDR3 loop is CAWSGDAHRRTNEKLFF. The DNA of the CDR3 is TGTGCCTGGAGTGGCGACGCGCACCGTCGAACTAATGAAAAACTGTTTTTT. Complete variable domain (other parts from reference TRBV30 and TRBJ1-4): SQTIHQWPATLVQPVGSPLSLECTVEGTSNPNLYWYRQAAGRGLQLLFYSVGIGQISSEVPQNLSASRPQDRQFILSSKKLLLSDSGFYLCAWSGDAHRRTNEKLFFGSGTQLSVL.

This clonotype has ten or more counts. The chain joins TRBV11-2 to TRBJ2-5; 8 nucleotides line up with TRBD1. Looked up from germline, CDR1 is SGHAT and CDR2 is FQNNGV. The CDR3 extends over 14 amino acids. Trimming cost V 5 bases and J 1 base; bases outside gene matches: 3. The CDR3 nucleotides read TGTGCCAGCAGCCGGGGACAGGTCCAAGAGACCCAGTACTTC. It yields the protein CASSRGQVQETQYF. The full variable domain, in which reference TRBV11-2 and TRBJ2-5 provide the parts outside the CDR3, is EAGVAQSPRYKIIEKRQSVAFWCNPISGHATLYWYQQILGQGPKLLIQFQNNGVVDDSQLPKDRFSAERLKGVDSTLKIQPAKLEDSAVYLCASSRGQVQETQYFGPGTRLLVL.

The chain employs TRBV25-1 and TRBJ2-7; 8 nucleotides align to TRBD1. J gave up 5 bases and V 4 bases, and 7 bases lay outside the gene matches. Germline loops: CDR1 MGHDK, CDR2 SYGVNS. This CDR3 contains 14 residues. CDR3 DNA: TGTGCCAGCAGTGCCGACAGGGGTAACCACGAGCAGTACTTC. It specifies CASSADRGNHEQYF.

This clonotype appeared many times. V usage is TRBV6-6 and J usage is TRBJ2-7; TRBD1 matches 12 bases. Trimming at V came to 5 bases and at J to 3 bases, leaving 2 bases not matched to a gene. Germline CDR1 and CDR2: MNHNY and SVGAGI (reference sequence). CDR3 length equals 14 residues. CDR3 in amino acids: CASSGTGGFYEQYF. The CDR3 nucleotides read TGTGCCAGCAGTGGGACAGGGGGCTTCTACGAGCAGTACTTC.

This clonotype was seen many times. The CDR3 is CASSYSPAYEQYF. The CDR3 DNA sequence: TGTGCCAGCAGTTACTCCCCAGCCTACGAGCAGTACTTC. The rearrangement joins TRBV6-6 to TRBJ2-7; D not resolved. This CDR3 region has 13 residues. Germline assignment: CDR1 MNHNY and CDR2 SVGAGI (reference sequence). V gave up 0 bases and J gave up 2 bases, with 5 bases separating them.

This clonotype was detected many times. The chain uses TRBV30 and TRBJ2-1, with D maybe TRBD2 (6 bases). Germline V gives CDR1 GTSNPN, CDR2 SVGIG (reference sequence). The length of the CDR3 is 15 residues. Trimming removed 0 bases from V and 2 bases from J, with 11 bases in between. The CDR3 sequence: CAWSVDAGTYNEQFF. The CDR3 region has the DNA TGTGCCTGGAGTGTAGACGCGGGGACCTACAATGAGCAGTTCTTC.

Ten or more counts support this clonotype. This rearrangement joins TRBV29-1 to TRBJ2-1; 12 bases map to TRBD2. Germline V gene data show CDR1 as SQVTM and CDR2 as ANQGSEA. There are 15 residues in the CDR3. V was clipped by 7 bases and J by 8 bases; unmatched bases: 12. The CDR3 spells CSAKLAGGLYDEQFF. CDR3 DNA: TGCAGCGCTAAACTAGCGGGGGGACTTTACGATGAGCAGTTCTTC.

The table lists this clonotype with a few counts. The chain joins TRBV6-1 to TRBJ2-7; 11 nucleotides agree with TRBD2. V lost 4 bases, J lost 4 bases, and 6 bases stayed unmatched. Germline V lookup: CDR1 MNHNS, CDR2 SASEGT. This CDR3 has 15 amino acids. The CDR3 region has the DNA TGTGCCAGCAGTGGGGCACTAGCGGGGGATTACGAGCAGTACTTC. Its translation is CASSGALAGDYEQYF.

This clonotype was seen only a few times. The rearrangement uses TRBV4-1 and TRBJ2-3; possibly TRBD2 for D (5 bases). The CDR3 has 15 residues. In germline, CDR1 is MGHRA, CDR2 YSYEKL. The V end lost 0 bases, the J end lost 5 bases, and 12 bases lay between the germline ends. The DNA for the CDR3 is TGCGCCAGCAGCCAAGAAGAGCCAGGAGGAGATACGCAGTATTTT. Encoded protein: CASSQEEPGGDTQYF.

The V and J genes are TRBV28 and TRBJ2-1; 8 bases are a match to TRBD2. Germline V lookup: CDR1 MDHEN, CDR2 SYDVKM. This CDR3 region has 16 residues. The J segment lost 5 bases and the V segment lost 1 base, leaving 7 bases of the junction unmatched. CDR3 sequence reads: CASSLLGGGPNNEQFF. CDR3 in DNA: TGTGCCAGCAGTTTATTAGGCGGGGGGCCGAACAATGAGCAGTTCTTC.

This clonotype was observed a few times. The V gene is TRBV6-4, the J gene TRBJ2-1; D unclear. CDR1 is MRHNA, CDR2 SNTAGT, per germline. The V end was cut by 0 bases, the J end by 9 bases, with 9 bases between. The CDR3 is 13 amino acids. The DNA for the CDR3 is TGTGCCAGCAGTGACTCTTTCCTCGGTGAGCAGTTCTTC. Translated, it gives CASSDSFLGEQFF.

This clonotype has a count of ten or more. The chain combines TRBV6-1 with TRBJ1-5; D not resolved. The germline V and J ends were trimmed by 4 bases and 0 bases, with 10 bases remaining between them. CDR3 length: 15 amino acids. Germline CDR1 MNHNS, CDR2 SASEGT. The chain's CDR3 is CASSATRASNQPQHF. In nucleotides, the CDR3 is TGTGCCAGCAGTGCGACACGCGCTAGCAATCAGCCCCAGCATTTT.